The T cell receptor (beta chain) under discussion was sequenced for a study of memory CD4+ T cells and cytomegalovirus serostatus. General study findings and limits: Median bootstrapped AUC for CMV status was about 0.94 originally, roughly 0.92 US-trained.

Trimming cost V 4 bases and J 7 bases, with 12 bases left between them. The germline V gene has CDR1 SGHRS and CDR2 YFSETQ. The CDR3 covers 13 residues. Single viable CD3+CD4+CD8-CD45RO+ cells were sorted as the memory CD4+ T cells. Note on this clone: Its antigen is unidentified.

Profiled with immunoSEQ multiplex PCR; TCRdb holds only in-frame clones, not every one. The sample contains tens of thousands of clones, just under 80% of which appear only once. The TCR was taken from an adult in good health and CMV-seronegative. V usage is TRBV5-1 and J usage is TRBJ2-4; possible D gene TRBD1, 6 bases. The sequencing input was memory CD4+ T cells from blood. The CDR3 coding sequence is TGCGCCAGCAGCATAAACAGGGAGAACATTCAGTACTTC. Its translation is CASSINRENIQYF.